These T cell receptor beta chains were read from a single sample in a study of Graves' ophthalmopathy and Graves' hyperthyroidism. TCRdb reprocessed the multiplex PCR reads with MiXCR, giving one entry per CDR3 protein. The sample lists roughly 1.1 million distinct CDR3 sequences, 35% to 40% occurring once. The sequenced sample consisted of peripheral blood or thyroid tissue (not recorded which). These receptor sequences come from an adult man with Graves' hyperthyroidism. Both conserved end residues are part of each CDR3. D genes are given only for firm matches. Not all rows give a size; the values are once, few, many and, for expanded clones, a class.

NA TRBJ1-1 many TRBV19 CASSTRRTEAFF TGTGCCAGCTCAACCCGACGGACTGAAGCTTTCTTT
NA TRBJ1-2 many TRBV4-3 CASSQDRVGRGYTF TGCGCCAGCAGCCAAGACAGGGTCGGTCGTGGCTACACCTTC
TRBD1 TRBJ1-1 NA TRBV2 CASSGTGGRTEAFF TGTGCCAGCAGTGGAACAGGGGGTCGTACTGAAGCTTTCTTT
TRBD1 TRBJ2-6 NA TRBV10-3 CAISSGQGAPGANVLTF TGTGCCATCAGTTCGGGACAGGGGGCGCCTGGGGCCAACGTCCTGACTTTC
NA TRBJ1-4 many TRBV2 CASRDVNRVTNEKLFF TGTGCCAGCAGGGACGTCAACAGGGTAACTAATGAAAAACTGTTTTTT
NA TRBJ1-1 once TRBV7-9 CASRGNRDRGNTEAFF TGTGCCAGCAGAGGTAACAGGGACCGAGGAAACACTGAAGCTTTCTTT
NA TRBJ2-7 many TRBV20-1 CSGRRPGAYEQYF TGCAGTGGGAGGCGTCCAGGTGCCTACGAGCAGTACTTC
NA TRBJ2-5 many TRBV20-1 CSARDGGRIETQYF TGCAGTGCTAGAGATGGGGGGCGCATAGAGACCCAGTACTTC
NA TRBJ1-1 NA TRBV2 CASSAARAEAFF TGTGCCAGCAGCGCGGCCAGGGCTGAAGCTTTCTTT
NA TRBJ1-3 NA TRBV29-1 CSVEDRGGLGTIYF TGCAGCGTTGAAGATCGGGGAGGGTTGGGCACCATATATTTT
NA TRBJ2-7 NA TRBV20-1 CSAADSKYEQYF TGCAGTGCTGCGGACAGCAAGTACGAGCAGTACTTC
TRBD1 TRBJ2-7 NA TRBV13 CASSLGYRDRNYEQYF TGTGCCAGCAGCTTAGGCTACCGGGACAGGAACTACGAGCAGTACTTC
NA TRBJ2-5 NA TRBV9 CASSVGVSATLQETQYF TGTGCCAGCAGCGTAGGTGTTAGCGCGACTCTCCAAGAGACCCAGTACTTC
NA TRBJ1-3 many TRBV27 CASSLNGAGNTIYF TGTGCCAGCAGTTTAAATGGGGCTGGAAACACCATATATTTT
NA TRBJ2-7 few TRBV28 CASSSTGTDEQYF TGTGCCAGCAGTTCTACAGGGACTGACGAGCAGTACTTC
NA TRBJ1-2 many TRBV10-3 CAIRKADSNYGYTF TGTGCCATCAGAAAGGCCGACAGTAACTATGGCTACACCTTC
NA TRBJ2-7 many TRBV5-6 CASSLSPAPSEQYF TGTGCCAGCAGCTTGTCCCCTGCACCGAGCGAGCAGTACTTC
NA TRBJ1-5 NA TRBV9 CASSAQTGRNQPQHF TGTGCCAGCAGCGCACAGACAGGCCGCAATCAGCCCCAGCATTTT
NA TRBJ1-2 NA TRBV10-2 CASNLRGSIYGYTF TGTGCCAGCAACCTGAGGGGTTCCATCTATGGCTACACCTTC
TRBD2 TRBJ2-7 many TRBV7-2 CATGLALSYEQYF TGTGCCACAGGACTAGCCCTCTCCTACGAGCAGTACTTC
NA TRBJ1-2 once TRBV5-4 CASREQGHYGDTF TGTGCCAGCAGGGAACAGGGCCACTATGGCGACACCTTC
NA TRBJ2-7 many TRBV11-2 CASSTWTRSSYEQYF TGTGCCAGCAGCACGTGGACAAGAAGCTCCTACGAGCAGTACTTC
TRBD1 TRBJ1-4 many TRBV6-6 CASSTTGGEKLFF TGTGCCAGCAGTACGACAGGGGGTGAAAAACTGTTTTTT
NA TRBJ1-1 NA TRBV5-1 CASSLAGWPAIPSFF TGCGCCAGCAGCTTGGCCGGCTGGCCGGCCATACCCTCTTTCTTT
NA TRBJ1-1 few TRBV2 CASSRTWNTEAFF TGTGCCAGCAGTCGGACATGGAACACTGAAGCTTTCTTT
NA TRBJ1-2 NA TRBV2 CASSLGAGGLGGYGYTF TGTGCCAGCAGTTTGGGGGCGGGGGGCTTAGGTGGCTATGGCTACACCTTC
TRBD2 TRBJ2-5 NA TRBV27 CASSLSSSGTSIQETQYF TGTGCCAGCAGTTTATCGTCCTCCGGGACTAGCATCCAAGAGACCCAGTACTTC
TRBD1 TRBJ1-2 many TRBV6-5 CASSSQPGQNYGYTF TGTGCCAGCAGTTCCCAACCGGGACAGAACTATGGCTACACCTTC
TRBD1 TRBJ1-5 many TRBV19 CASSIGQGANQPQHF TGTGCCAGTAGTATCGGACAGGGGGCGAATCAGCCCCAGCATTTT
NA TRBJ1-2 NA TRBV19 CASSPLAGDSNYGYTF TGTGCCAGCTCACCACTGGCAGGTGATTCCAACTATGGCTACACCTTC
NA TRBJ1-2 many TRBV20-1 CSASWVTYGYTF TGCAGTGCTAGTTGGGTAACCTATGGCTACACCTTC
TRBD1 TRBJ1-1 NA TRBV20-1 CSVSGTQGKVAFF TGCAGCGTCTCCGGGACACAGGGGAAGGTAGCTTTCTTT
NA TRBJ1-2 NA TRBV10-3 CAINERGLNGYTF TGTGCCATCAACGAGCGGGGGCTGAATGGCTACACCTTC
NA TRBJ1-5 many TRBV19 CASKPSGDSNQPQHF TGTGCCAGTAAACCGTCTGGAGATAGCAATCAGCCCCAGCATTTT
TRBD1 TRBJ2-2 NA TRBV5-4 CASSEGQGPTGELFF TGTGCCAGCAGCGAGGGACAGGGGCCCACCGGGGAGCTGTTTTTT
TRBD1 TRBJ1-1 many TRBV6-5 CAITGVPNTEAFF TGTGCCATCACAGGGGTCCCGAACACTGAAGCTTTCTTT
NA TRBJ1-4 few TRBV4-1 CASSQDPGAGNEKLFF TGCGCCAGCAGCCAAGATCCCGGGGCAGGAAATGAAAAACTGTTTTTT
TRBD1 TRBJ2-5 many TRBV12-3/TRBV12-4 CASAPGAGGKTQYF TGTGCCAGCGCCCCCGGGGCAGGGGGAAAGACCCAGTACTTC
NA TRBJ2-5 many TRBV15 CATSRGRKETQYF TGTGCCACCAGCAGAGGACGTAAAGAGACCCAGTACTTC
NA TRBJ2-7 many TRBV13 CASSLTQGSTYEQYF TGTGCCAGCAGCCTGACACAGGGATCCACCTACGAGCAGTACTTC
NA TRBJ2-5 NA TRBV7-2 CASSLNNGRQQTQYF TGTGCCAGCAGCTTAAATAATGGCAGGCAACAGACCCAGTACTTC
TRBD1 TRBJ2-2 few TRBV12-3/TRBV12-4 CASRPGGDSRVTGELFF TGTGCCAGCAGGCCCGGTGGGGACAGTCGAGTCACCGGGGAGCTGTTTTTT
TRBD2 TRBJ2-7 NA TRBV9 CASSEVSGIIEQYF TGTGCCAGCAGCGAGGTTAGCGGGATCATCGAGCAGTACTTC
NA TRBJ2-7 NA TRBV11-1 CASSQELERTGGGSYEQYF TGTGCCAGCAGCCAAGAGCTGGAACGGACTGGGGGAGGTTCCTACGAGCAGTACTTC
TRBD1 TRBJ1-4 many TRBV20-1 CSARGGQGPTNEKLFF TGCAGTGCTAGAGGCGGACAGGGGCCAACTAATGAAAAACTGTTTTTT
TRBD1 TRBJ1-2 NA TRBV10-3 CAISTGGPPRGGYTF TGTGCCATCAGCACAGGGGGCCCCCCCCGAGGTGGCTACACCTTC
NA TRBJ2-7 many TRBV7-8 CASSLDLSVEQYF TGTGCCAGCAGCCTCGACCTGTCTGTGGAGCAGTACTTC
TRBD1 TRBJ1-2 NA TRBV15 CATGPGQGANKYGYTF TGTGCCACCGGGCCGGGACAGGGGGCAAACAAGTATGGCTACACCTTC